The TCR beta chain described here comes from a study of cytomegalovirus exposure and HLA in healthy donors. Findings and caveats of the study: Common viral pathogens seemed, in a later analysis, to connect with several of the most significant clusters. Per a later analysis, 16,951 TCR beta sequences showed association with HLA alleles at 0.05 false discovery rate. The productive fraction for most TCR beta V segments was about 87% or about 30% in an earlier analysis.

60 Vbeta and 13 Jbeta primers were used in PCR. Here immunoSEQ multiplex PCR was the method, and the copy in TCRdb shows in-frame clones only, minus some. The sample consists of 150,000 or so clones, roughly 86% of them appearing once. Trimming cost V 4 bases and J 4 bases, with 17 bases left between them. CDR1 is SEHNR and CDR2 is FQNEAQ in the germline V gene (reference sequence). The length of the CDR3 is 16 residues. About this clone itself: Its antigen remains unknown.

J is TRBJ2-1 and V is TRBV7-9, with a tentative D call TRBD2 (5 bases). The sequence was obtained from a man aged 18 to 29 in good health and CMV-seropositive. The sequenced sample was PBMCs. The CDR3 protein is CASSSPSGLAYNEQFF. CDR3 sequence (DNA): TGTGCCAGCAGCTCCCCAAGCGGCTTAGCTTACAATGAGCAGTTCTTC.